This is a list of T cell receptor beta chains from one sample in a study of long-term antiretroviral therapy in people with HIV. Measured with immunoSEQ multiplex PCR; TCRdb has only the in-frame clones, and not every one. The profile shows tens of thousands of clones, approximately 96% of them singletons. Sequences were derived from unsorted PBMCs, sampled approximately 6.5 years after starting antiretroviral therapy. The receptors stem from a man in his thirties or forties with HIV. Both conserved end residues are part of each CDR3. Fields, in order: D gene, J gene, clone size, V gene, CDR3 DNA, CDR3 protein. The D gene is left open where the match is weak. Part of the rows lack a size; the others show once, few, many or a class for expanded clones.

d_gene: .
j_gene: TRBJ2-1
abundance: .
v_gene: TRBV18
CDR3nt: TGTGCCAGCTCACCAGTTCGGATCTACAATGAGCAGTTCTTC
CDR3aa: CASSPVRIYNEQFF

d_gene: TRBD2
j_gene: TRBJ2-2
abundance: .
v_gene: TRBV30
CDR3nt: TGTGCCTGGAGTCTCCGAGCGGGAGACCACGGGGAGCTGTTTTTT
CDR3aa: CAWSLRAGDHGELFF

d_gene: TRBD1
j_gene: TRBJ2-1
abundance: .
v_gene: TRBV7-9
CDR3nt: TGTGCCAGCAGTCCGACAGGGACCGGGACCCGATCCTACAATGAGCAGTTCTTC
CDR3aa: CASSPTGTGTRSYNEQFF

d_gene: .
j_gene: TRBJ1-2
abundance: .
v_gene: TRBV6-5
CDR3nt: TGTGCCACCCGTCGGGGCCTCTATGGCTACACCTTC
CDR3aa: CATRRGLYGYTF

d_gene: .
j_gene: TRBJ2-7
abundance: .
v_gene: TRBV2
CDR3nt: TGTGCCAGCATGGCGGGGATCTACGAGCAGTACTTC
CDR3aa: CASMAGIYEQYF

d_gene: .
j_gene: TRBJ2-1
abundance: .
v_gene: TRBV21-1
CDR3nt: TGTGCCAGCAGCTCGAAAAAAGGGGGGACAATCAATGAGCAGTTCTTC
CDR3aa: CASSSKKGGTINEQFF

d_gene: .
j_gene: TRBJ2-7
abundance: .
v_gene: TRBV27
CDR3nt: TGTGCCAGCAGTCCTTACCAGGGATACTACGAGCAGTACTTC
CDR3aa: CASSPYQGYYEQYF

d_gene: .
j_gene: TRBJ1-2
abundance: .
v_gene: TRBV6-5
CDR3nt: TGTGCCAGCAGACCTCCCGGTGCGGGGGGCTACACCTTC
CDR3aa: CASRPPGAGGYTF

d_gene: .
j_gene: TRBJ2-7
abundance: .
v_gene: TRBV4-1
CDR3nt: TGCGCCAGCAGCCAAGATTCCCTCCGCACGGAGCAGTACTTC
CDR3aa: CASSQDSLRTEQYF

d_gene: .
j_gene: TRBJ1-6
abundance: .
v_gene: TRBV5-6
CDR3nt: TGTGCCAGCAGCTTGGTCGGCAGGGTGGACTCACCCCTCCACTTT
CDR3aa: CASSLVGRVDSPLHF

d_gene: .
j_gene: TRBJ1-2
abundance: once
v_gene: TRBV6-4
CDR3nt: TGTGCCAGCAGTAGGACAGCTAACTATGGCTACACCTTC
CDR3aa: CASSRTANYGYTF

d_gene: .
j_gene: TRBJ2-7
abundance: once
v_gene: TRBV15
CDR3nt: TGTGCCACCAGCAGAGAAGCGGGTTTTGGCTCCTACGAGCAGTACTTC
CDR3aa: CATSREAGFGSYEQYF

d_gene: TRBD1
j_gene: TRBJ1-4
abundance: .
v_gene: TRBV27
CDR3nt: TGTGCCAGCAGTGGGGGGACAGGGGGAGAAAAACTGTTTTTT
CDR3aa: CASSGGTGGEKLFF

d_gene: TRBD1
j_gene: TRBJ1-2
abundance: .
v_gene: TRBV15
CDR3nt: TGTGCCACCAGCAGAGGACAGGGGTTCGGCTACACCTTC
CDR3aa: CATSRGQGFGYTF

d_gene: .
j_gene: TRBJ2-7
abundance: .
v_gene: TRBV6-6
CDR3nt: TGTGCCAGCAGCTCCCGGGGGGCGGCCTACGAGCAGTACTTC
CDR3aa: CASSSRGAAYEQYF

d_gene: TRBD1
j_gene: TRBJ1-5
abundance: once
v_gene: TRBV4-2
CDR3nt: TGTGCCAGCAGCCAACGCAGGGGGCCCGATCAGCCCCAGCATTTT
CDR3aa: CASSQRRGPDQPQHF

d_gene: .
j_gene: TRBJ1-1
abundance: .
v_gene: TRBV7-2
CDR3nt: TGTGCCAGCACGGTTGCCGCTGAAGCTTTCTTT
CDR3aa: CASTVAAEAFF

d_gene: .
j_gene: TRBJ2-7
abundance: .
v_gene: TRBV15
CDR3nt: TGTGCCACCAGCAGAGATTCTGCCTTGGGGGCCTACGAGCAGTACTTC
CDR3aa: CATSRDSALGAYEQYF

d_gene: TRBD2
j_gene: TRBJ2-7
abundance: .
v_gene: TRBV27
CDR3nt: TGTGCCAGCAGTCGTACGGGGGGATCCATCGAGCAGTACTTC
CDR3aa: CASSRTGGSIEQYF

d_gene: .
j_gene: TRBJ2-2
abundance: .
v_gene: TRBV5-1
CDR3nt: TGCGCCAGCAGCTGGCGGACAGACACCGGGGAGCTGTTTTTT
CDR3aa: CASSWRTDTGELFF

d_gene: TRBD1
j_gene: TRBJ2-5
abundance: .
v_gene: TRBV4-1
CDR3nt: TGCGCCAGCAGCCTGGGACAGAGGCAAGAGACCCAGTACTTC
CDR3aa: CASSLGQRQETQYF

d_gene: TRBD1
j_gene: TRBJ1-1
abundance: once
v_gene: TRBV27
CDR3nt: TGTGCCAGCAGTTTCGGACAGGGGTTCGAAGCTTTCTTT
CDR3aa: CASSFGQGFEAFF

d_gene: .
j_gene: TRBJ2-2
abundance: .
v_gene: TRBV13
CDR3nt: TGTGCCAGCAGCTTAGAAGGGACGGCGAACACCGGGGAGCTGTTTTTT
CDR3aa: CASSLEGTANTGELFF

d_gene: TRBD2
j_gene: TRBJ2-1
abundance: once
v_gene: TRBV27
CDR3nt: TGTGCCAGCAGTCCGTACGGAATACTAGCGGGCGGGGGGGATGAGCAGTTCTTC
CDR3aa: CASSPYGILAGGGDEQFF

d_gene: .
j_gene: TRBJ2-5
abundance: .
v_gene: TRBV27
CDR3nt: TGTGCCAGCAGTTTGTGGAGGGAAGAGACCCAGTACTTC
CDR3aa: CASSLWREETQYF

d_gene: .
j_gene: TRBJ1-6
abundance: .
v_gene: TRBV2
CDR3nt: TGTGCCAGCAGTGAGCAGGGTTCACCCCTCCACTTT
CDR3aa: CASSEQGSPLHF

d_gene: .
j_gene: TRBJ2-7
abundance: .
v_gene: TRBV7-9
CDR3nt: TGTGCCAGCAGCTTAGCCCCCAGCCCCTCCTACGAGCAGTACTTC
CDR3aa: CASSLAPSPSYEQYF

d_gene: .
j_gene: TRBJ2-2
abundance: .
v_gene: TRBV7-6
CDR3nt: TGTGCCAGCAGCCGACAGAATAACGGGGAGCTGTTTTTT
CDR3aa: CASSRQNNGELFF

d_gene: .
j_gene: TRBJ1-2
abundance: .
v_gene: TRBV18
CDR3nt: TGTGCCAGCTCACCAGGTCAGGGCGATGGCTACACCTTC
CDR3aa: CASSPGQGDGYTF

d_gene: TRBD2
j_gene: TRBJ2-7
abundance: .
v_gene: TRBV4-3
CDR3nt: TGCGCCAGCAGCCAAGGTTTTAGCGGGGGTACCTACGAGCAGTACTTC
CDR3aa: CASSQGFSGGTYEQYF

d_gene: .
j_gene: TRBJ2-3
abundance: .
v_gene: TRBV4-3
CDR3nt: TGCGCCAGCAGCCAAGATACCGGCCCAGATACGCAGTATTTT
CDR3aa: CASSQDTGPDTQYF

d_gene: TRBD1
j_gene: TRBJ2-7
abundance: once
v_gene: TRBV2
CDR3nt: TGTGCCAGCAGTGGAGGTCAGGGGGCGGTCTGGTACGAGCAGTACTTC
CDR3aa: CASSGGQGAVWYEQYF

d_gene: .
j_gene: TRBJ2-7
abundance: .
v_gene: TRBV6-1
CDR3nt: TGTGCCAGCAGCTCTCTTCCTTTCTACGAGCAGTACTTC
CDR3aa: CASSSLPFYEQYF

d_gene: .
j_gene: TRBJ1-1
abundance: .
v_gene: TRBV4-3
CDR3nt: TGCGCCAGCAGCCAAGATACGGGAATTAACACTGAAGCTTTCTTT
CDR3aa: CASSQDTGINTEAFF

d_gene: .
j_gene: TRBJ1-2
abundance: .
v_gene: TRBV19
CDR3nt: TGTGCCAGTATAAAGTGGGACTATGGCTACACCTTC
CDR3aa: CASIKWDYGYTF

d_gene: TRBD1
j_gene: TRBJ2-5
abundance: .
v_gene: TRBV7-9
CDR3nt: TGTGCCAGCAGCAAACGGGGACAGGGTGTCGAGACCCAGTACTTC
CDR3aa: CASSKRGQGVETQYF

d_gene: .
j_gene: TRBJ2-1
abundance: .
v_gene: TRBV9
CDR3nt: TGTGCCAGCAGCGCCGATACTAGCCTCCTCAATGAGCAGTTCTTC
CDR3aa: CASSADTSLLNEQFF

d_gene: .
j_gene: TRBJ2-1
abundance: .
v_gene: TRBV4-2
CDR3nt: TGTGCCAGCAGCCAAAGCGCCGGGGCTGAATTCAATGAGCAGTTCTTC
CDR3aa: CASSQSAGAEFNEQFF

d_gene: .
j_gene: TRBJ1-1
abundance: .
v_gene: TRBV6-5
CDR3nt: TGTGCCAGCAGTTACTCAACCGCCCCGAACACTGAAGCTTTCTTT
CDR3aa: CASSYSTAPNTEAFF

d_gene: TRBD1
j_gene: TRBJ1-6
abundance: .
v_gene: TRBV25-1
CDR3nt: TGTGCCAGCAGTGAAGTGGGACAGAATTCACCCCTCCACTTT
CDR3aa: CASSEVGQNSPLHF

d_gene: .
j_gene: TRBJ2-2
abundance: .
v_gene: TRBV6-5
CDR3nt: TGTGCCAGCCTAAGACAGGGAGGTACCGGGGAGCTGTTTTTT
CDR3aa: CASLRQGGTGELFF

d_gene: TRBD2
j_gene: TRBJ2-1
abundance: .
v_gene: TRBV29-1
CDR3nt: TGCAGCGTTGAAGCCCGAGGTGAGCAGGGACTAGCGGGGTACAATGAGCAGTTCTTC
CDR3aa: CSVEARGEQGLAGYNEQFF

d_gene: TRBD2
j_gene: TRBJ2-1
abundance: once
v_gene: TRBV28
CDR3nt: TGTGCCAGCAGTATACTAGCGGGGTGGGACAATGAGCAGTTCTTC
CDR3aa: CASSILAGWDNEQFF

d_gene: TRBD1
j_gene: TRBJ2-3
abundance: .
v_gene: TRBV5-1
CDR3nt: TGCGCCAGCAGCTTGGGGACAGGGGGCGCGGGAGATACGCAGTATTTT
CDR3aa: CASSLGTGGAGDTQYF

d_gene: .
j_gene: TRBJ2-1
abundance: .
v_gene: TRBV10-3
CDR3nt: TGTGCCATGGGGCGGGTAGAGCAGTTCTTC
CDR3aa: CAMGRVEQFF

d_gene: .
j_gene: TRBJ2-7
abundance: .
v_gene: TRBV15
CDR3nt: TGTGCCACCAGCGACATAGGGGGTGCCTACGAGCAGTACTTC
CDR3aa: CATSDIGGAYEQYF

d_gene: .
j_gene: TRBJ2-5
abundance: .
v_gene: TRBV4-1
CDR3nt: TGCGCCAGCAGCGCCCGCAGGGGAGGACAAGAGACCCAGTACTTC
CDR3aa: CASSARRGGQETQYF

d_gene: .
j_gene: TRBJ2-3
abundance: .
v_gene: TRBV27
CDR3nt: TGTGCCAGCAGTTGGGCGTCTAGCCCGCGGGGCGATACGCAGTATTTT
CDR3aa: CASSWASSPRGDTQYF

d_gene: TRBD2
j_gene: TRBJ2-1
abundance: .
v_gene: TRBV10-3
CDR3nt: TGTGCCATCAGTGACGCGGTTAGCGGGGGGGCCCGGAATGAGCAGTTCTTC
CDR3aa: CAISDAVSGGARNEQFF

d_gene: TRBD2
j_gene: TRBJ2-2
abundance: .
v_gene: TRBV6-1
CDR3nt: TGTGCCAGCAGGATGCTCGGGGGGGCCGGCGGGGAGCTGTTTTTT
CDR3aa: CASRMLGGAGGELFF

d_gene: .
j_gene: TRBJ1-3
abundance: .
v_gene: TRBV7-2
CDR3nt: TGTGCCAGCAGTGGACAGACCCGAAACACCATATATTTT
CDR3aa: CASSGQTRNTIYF

d_gene: .
j_gene: TRBJ1-1
abundance: once
v_gene: TRBV20-1
CDR3nt: TGCAGTGCTAGAGGGGGCCCTGAAGCTTTCTTT
CDR3aa: CSARGGPEAFF

d_gene: TRBD1
j_gene: TRBJ2-7
abundance: .
v_gene: TRBV6-5
CDR3nt: TGTGCCAGCAGTCCCACGGGGACAGAAACCTACGAGCAGTACTTC
CDR3aa: CASSPTGTETYEQYF